The sequence of this TCR beta chain was determined in a study of T cell repertoires in cytomegalovirus infection (dated by TCRdb to between 2019 and 2020). Regarding the research as a whole: The HLA type of each donor mattered for the analysis, because public TCR beta signatures pointed to carriage of CMV infection along with the matching HLA type. Points the paper makes about the study in general: Cumulative frequency of public TCR beta family members discriminated carriers of CMV infection plus the relevant HLA type in this cohort and an independent roughly 320-donor cohort. The ex vivo response was dominated by HLA-C-restricted CMV-specific TCR beta clonotypes, and the single most frequent clonotype in two of eight donors was supplied by these HLA-C-restricted clonotypes.

Sequenced using an Illumina HiSeq 1500. The raw public reads went through TCRdb reprocessing: fastp at Q25, MiXCR clone calling, in-frame beta chains kept. Every CDR3 protein is listed once, alongside the most common genes and DNA of its rows. Across this sample there are about 450,000 distinct CDR3 sequences, with about a third seen only once. The biggest ten clones account for roughly an eighth of the sample. Relative to germline, V is 2 bases shorter and J is 1 base shorter, with 11 bases between their ends. The CDR3 sequence holds 16 residues, the cysteine and phenylalanine included. CDR3 DNA is the only sequence kept; it has 48 bases, read in frame from the first base. In the case of this clonotype: Its antigen is unknown. No per-base quality is available; no much larger clone lies one base away.

Sequences were obtained from PBMCs. The receptor chain draws on TRBV12-3 or TRBV12-4 and TRBJ2-2, with the D segment identity uncertain. This clonotype was sampled from a human donor in good health (CMV status not recorded). Some clones in this sample may be carry-over from other donors' samples. The DNA sequence is TGTGCCAGCAGTTTACCCGACATGGAGAACACCGGGGAGCTGTTTTTT. The translation is CASSLPDMENTGELFF.